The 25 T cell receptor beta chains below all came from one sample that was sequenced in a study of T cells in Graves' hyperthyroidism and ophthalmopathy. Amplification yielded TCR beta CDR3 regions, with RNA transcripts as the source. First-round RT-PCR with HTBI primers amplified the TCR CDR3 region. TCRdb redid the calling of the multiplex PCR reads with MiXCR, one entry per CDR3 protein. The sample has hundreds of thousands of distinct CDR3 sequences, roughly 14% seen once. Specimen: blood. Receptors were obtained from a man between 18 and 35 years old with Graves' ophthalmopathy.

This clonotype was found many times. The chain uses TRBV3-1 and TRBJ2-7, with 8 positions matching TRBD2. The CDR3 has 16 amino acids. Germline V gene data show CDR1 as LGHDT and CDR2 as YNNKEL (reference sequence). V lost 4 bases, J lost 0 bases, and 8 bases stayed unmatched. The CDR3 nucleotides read TGTGCCAGCAGCCGGACAGTAGCGGGACACTCCTACGAGCAGTACTTC. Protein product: CASSRTVAGHSYEQYF.

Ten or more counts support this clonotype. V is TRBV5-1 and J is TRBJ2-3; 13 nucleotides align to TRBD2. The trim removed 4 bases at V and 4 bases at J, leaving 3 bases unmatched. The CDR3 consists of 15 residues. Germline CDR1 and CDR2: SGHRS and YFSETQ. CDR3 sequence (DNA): TGCGCCAGCAGCGCGGGACTAGCGGGGTCAGATACGCAGTATTTT. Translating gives CASSAGLAGSDTQYF.

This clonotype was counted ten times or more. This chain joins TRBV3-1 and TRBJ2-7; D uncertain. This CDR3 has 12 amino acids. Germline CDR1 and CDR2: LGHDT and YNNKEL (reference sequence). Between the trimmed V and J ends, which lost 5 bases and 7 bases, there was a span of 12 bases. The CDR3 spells CASSSSVVEQYF. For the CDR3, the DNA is TGTGCCAGCAGCTCCTCAGTGGTAGAGCAGTACTTC.

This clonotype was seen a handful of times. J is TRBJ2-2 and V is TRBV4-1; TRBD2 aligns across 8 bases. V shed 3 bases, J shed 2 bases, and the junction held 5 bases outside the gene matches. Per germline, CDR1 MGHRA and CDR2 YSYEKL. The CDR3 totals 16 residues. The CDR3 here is CASSHLSGGNTGELFF. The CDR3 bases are TGCGCCAGCAGCCACCTCAGCGGGGGAAACACCGGGGAGCTGTTTTTT.

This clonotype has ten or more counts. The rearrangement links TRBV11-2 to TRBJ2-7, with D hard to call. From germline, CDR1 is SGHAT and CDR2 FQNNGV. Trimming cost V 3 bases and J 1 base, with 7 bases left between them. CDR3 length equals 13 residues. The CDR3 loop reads CASSFQNSYEQYF. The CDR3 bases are TGTGCCAGCAGCTTTCAGAATTCCTACGAGCAGTACTTC.

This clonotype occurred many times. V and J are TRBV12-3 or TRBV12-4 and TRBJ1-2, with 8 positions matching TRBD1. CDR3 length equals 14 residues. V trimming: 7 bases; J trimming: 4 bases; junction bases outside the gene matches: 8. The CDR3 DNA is TGTGCCAGCACCCCAGGGGGCGAACTCTATGGCTACACCTTC. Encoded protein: CASTPGGELYGYTF.

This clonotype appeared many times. The CDR3 region has the DNA TGTGCCAGCAGCTTAGCGGTTATAAGAGGGGCGGGTCACACTGAAGCTTTCTTT. Its translation is CASSLAVIRGAGHTEAFF. The V call is TRBV11-2, the J call TRBJ1-1; D perhaps matches TRBD1 (5 bases). The V end was cut by 1 base, the J end by 3 bases, with 21 bases between. Per germline, CDR1 SGHAT and CDR2 FQNNGV. The CDR3 consists of 18 residues.

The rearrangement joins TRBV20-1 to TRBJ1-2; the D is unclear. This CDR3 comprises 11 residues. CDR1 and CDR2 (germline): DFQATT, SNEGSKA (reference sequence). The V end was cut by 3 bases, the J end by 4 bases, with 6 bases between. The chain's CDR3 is CSARASYGYTF. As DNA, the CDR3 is TGCAGTGCTAGGGCCAGCTATGGCTACACCTTC.

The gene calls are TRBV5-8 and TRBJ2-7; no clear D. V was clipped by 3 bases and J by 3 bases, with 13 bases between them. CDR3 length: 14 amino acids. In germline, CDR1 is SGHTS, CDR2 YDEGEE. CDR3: CASSCFLGNYEQYF. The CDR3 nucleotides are TGTGCCAGCAGCTGTTTCTTAGGTAACTACGAGCAGTACTTC.

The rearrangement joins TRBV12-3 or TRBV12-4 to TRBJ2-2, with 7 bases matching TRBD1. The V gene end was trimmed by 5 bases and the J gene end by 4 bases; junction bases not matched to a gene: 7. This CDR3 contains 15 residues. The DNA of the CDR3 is TGTGCCAGCAGTCCGAGAGGGACAGCCACCGGGGAGCTGTTTTTT. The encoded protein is CASSPRGTATGELFF.

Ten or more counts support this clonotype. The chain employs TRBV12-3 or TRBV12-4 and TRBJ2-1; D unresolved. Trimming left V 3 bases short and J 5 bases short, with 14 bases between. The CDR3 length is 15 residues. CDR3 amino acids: CASSFGQFPNNEQFF. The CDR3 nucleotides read TGTGCCAGCAGTTTTGGGCAATTCCCCAACAATGAGCAGTTCTTC.

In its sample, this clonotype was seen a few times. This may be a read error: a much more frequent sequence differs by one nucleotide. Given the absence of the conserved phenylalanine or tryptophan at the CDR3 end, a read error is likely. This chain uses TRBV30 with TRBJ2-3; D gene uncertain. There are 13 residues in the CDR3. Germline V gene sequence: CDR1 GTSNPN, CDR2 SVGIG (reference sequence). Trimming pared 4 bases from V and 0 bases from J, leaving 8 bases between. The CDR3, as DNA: TGTGCCTGGAACAGACTGAGCACAGATACGCAGTATTCT. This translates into CAWNRLSTDTQYS.

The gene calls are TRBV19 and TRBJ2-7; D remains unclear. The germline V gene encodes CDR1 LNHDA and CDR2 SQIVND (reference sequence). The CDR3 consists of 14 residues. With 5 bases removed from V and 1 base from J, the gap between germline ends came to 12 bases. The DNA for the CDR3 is TGTGCCAGTAGTGGGAACAGCGATTCCTACGAGCAGTACTTC. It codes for CASSGNSDSYEQYF.

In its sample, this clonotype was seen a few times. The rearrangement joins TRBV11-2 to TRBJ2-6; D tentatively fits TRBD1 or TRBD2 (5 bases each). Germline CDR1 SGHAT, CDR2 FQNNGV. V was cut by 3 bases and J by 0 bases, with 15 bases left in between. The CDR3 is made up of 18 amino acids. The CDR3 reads CASSFGTERLSGANVLTF. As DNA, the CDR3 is TGTGCCAGCAGCTTCGGGACGGAAAGACTCTCTGGGGCCAACGTCCTGACTTTC. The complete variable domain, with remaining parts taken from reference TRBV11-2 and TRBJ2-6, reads EAGVAQSPRYKIIEKRQSVAFWCNPISGHATLYWYQQILGQGPKLLIQFQNNGVVDDSQLPKDRFSAERLKGVDSTLKIQPAKLEDSAVYLCASSFGTERLSGANVLTFGAGSRLTVL.

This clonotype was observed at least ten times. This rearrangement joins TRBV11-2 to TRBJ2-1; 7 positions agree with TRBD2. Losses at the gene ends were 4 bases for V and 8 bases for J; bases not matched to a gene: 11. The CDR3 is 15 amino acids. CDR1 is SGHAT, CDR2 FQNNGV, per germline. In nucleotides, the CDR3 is TGTGCCAGCAGCTCCCTTTGGGGGGGGGGAGATGAGCAGTTCTTC. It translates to CASSSLWGGGDEQFF.

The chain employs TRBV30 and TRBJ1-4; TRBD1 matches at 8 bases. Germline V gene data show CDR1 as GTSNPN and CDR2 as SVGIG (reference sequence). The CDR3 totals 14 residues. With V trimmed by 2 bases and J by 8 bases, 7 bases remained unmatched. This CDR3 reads CAWSIGQGGEKLFF. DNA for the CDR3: TGTGCCTGGAGTATCGGACAGGGCGGGGAAAAACTGTTTTTT.

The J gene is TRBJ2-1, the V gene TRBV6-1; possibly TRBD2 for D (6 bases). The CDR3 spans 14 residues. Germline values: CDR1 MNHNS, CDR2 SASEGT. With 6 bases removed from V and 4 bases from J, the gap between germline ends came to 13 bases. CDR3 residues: CASRPPGLYNEQFF. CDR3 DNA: TGTGCCAGCAGACCGCCGGGACTGTACAATGAGCAGTTCTTC.

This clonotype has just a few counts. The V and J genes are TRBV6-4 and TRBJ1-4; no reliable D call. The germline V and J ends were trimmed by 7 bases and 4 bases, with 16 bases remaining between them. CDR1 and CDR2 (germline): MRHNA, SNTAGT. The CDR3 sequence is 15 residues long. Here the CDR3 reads CASNPRDGYNEKLFF. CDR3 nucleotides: TGTGCCAGCAACCCAAGAGACGGATATAATGAAAAACTGTTTTTT.

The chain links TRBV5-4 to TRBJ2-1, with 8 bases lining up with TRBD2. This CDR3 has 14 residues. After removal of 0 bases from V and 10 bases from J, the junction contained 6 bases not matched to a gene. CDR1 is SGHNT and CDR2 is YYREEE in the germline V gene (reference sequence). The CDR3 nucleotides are TGTGCCAGCAGCTTGGAGGCGGGGGGCGGGGAGCAGTTCTTC. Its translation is CASSLEAGGGEQFF.

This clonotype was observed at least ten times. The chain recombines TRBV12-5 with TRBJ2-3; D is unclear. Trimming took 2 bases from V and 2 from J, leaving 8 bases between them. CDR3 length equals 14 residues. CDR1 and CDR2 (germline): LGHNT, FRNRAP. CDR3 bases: TGTGCTAGTGGTTTGAAGGAATCCACAGATACGCAGTATTTT. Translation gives CASGLKESTDTQYF.

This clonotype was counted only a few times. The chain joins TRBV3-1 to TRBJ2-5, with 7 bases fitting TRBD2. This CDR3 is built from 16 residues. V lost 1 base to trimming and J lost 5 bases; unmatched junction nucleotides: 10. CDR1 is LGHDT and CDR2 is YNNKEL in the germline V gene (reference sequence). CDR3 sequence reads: CASSQGSALASETQYF. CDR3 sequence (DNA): TGTGCCAGCAGCCAAGGATCGGCACTAGCGTCCGAGACCCAGTACTTC.

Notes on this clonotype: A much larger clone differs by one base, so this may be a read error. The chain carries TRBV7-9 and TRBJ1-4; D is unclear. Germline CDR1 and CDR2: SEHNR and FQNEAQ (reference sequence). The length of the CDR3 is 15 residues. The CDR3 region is CARSYRTALVEKLFF. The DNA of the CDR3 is TGTGCCCGCAGCTACCGGACGGCTCTAGTTGAAAAACTGTTTTTT.

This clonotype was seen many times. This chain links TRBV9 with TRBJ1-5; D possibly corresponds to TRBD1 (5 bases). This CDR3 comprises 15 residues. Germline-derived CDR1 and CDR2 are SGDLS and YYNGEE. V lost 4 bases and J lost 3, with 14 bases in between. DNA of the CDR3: TGTGCCAGCAGCCCATCCCGACAGACCAATCAGCCCCAGCATTTT. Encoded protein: CASSPSRQTNQPQHF. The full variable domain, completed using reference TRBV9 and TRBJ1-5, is DSGVTQTPKHLITATGQRVTLRCSPRSGDLSVYWYQQSLDQGLQFLIQYYNGEERAKGNILERFSAQQFPDLHSELNLSSLELGDSALYFCASSPSRQTNQPQHFGDGTRLSIL.

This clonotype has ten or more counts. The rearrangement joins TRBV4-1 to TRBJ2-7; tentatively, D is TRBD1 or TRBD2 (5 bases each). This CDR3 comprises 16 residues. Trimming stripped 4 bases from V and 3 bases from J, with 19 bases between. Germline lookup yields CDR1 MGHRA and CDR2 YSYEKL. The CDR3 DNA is TGCGCCAGCAGCCTAAAAGACAGCTTAGGGAGCTACGAGCAGTACTTC. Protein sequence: CASSLKDSLGSYEQYF.

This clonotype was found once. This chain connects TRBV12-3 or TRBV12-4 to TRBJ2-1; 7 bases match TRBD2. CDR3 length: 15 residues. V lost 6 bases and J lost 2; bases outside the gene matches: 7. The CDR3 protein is CASSYGTTPYNEQFF. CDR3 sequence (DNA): TGTGCCAGCAGCTACGGGACTACCCCCTACAATGAGCAGTTCTTC.